A single T cell receptor (beta chain) is shown here with its context. No antigen is known for it. Source study methods: ImmunoSEQ junction-only sequences lacked quality scores, so their filtering differed. TCRdb's copy holds only in-frame clones and misses some; the assay was immunoSEQ multiplex PCR. V and J calls and clone size are given by that table; D and trimming were obtained from the DNA. The sample lists around 1.9 million clones, 85% to 95% seen once, with about 1.7% in the top ten. Naive-designated CD8 cells lacked CD45RO, were positively enriched for CCR7, and omitted terminally differentiated effector memory CD45RA+ cells. None of the donors, who were healthy HIV-negative adults, had recently had acute infections or vaccinations. This sample was taken from a study of shared clonotypes between healthy human individuals. Overall study results and limits: In contrast to clonotypes shared by all four donors, non-shared clonotypes had lower generation probabilities. Naive subsets tended to show greater estimated richness than memory subsets.

Germline V gene lookup returns CDR1 LNHDA and CDR2 SQIVND (reference sequence). The CDR3 is 12 residues long. Trimming took off 6 bases at V and 8 bases at J, with 13 bases between the two ends. The TCR originated in a man aged 18 to 30 in good health. Some clones in this sample may be carry-over from other donors' samples. Sequenced sample: naive CD8+ T cells from PBMCs. This sequence joins TRBV19 and TRBJ1-1; possibly TRBD1 for D (6 bases). The CDR3, as DNA: TGTGCCAGTAGAACCGACAGGTTCGAAGCTTTCTTT. This codes for CASRTDRFEAFF.